These T cell receptor beta chains were read from a single sample in a study of T cell repertoires in cytomegalovirus infection. TCRdb re-analysed the reads in MiXCR, keeping a single row per CDR3 protein. The table includes around 740,000 distinct CDR3 sequences, 35% detected once. Sequenced: PBMCs. The source of these receptors is a human donor in good health (CMV status not recorded). Some clones in this sample may be carry-over from other donors' samples. The CDR3 runs from the conserved cysteine through the conserved F or W. A D gene is named only where the DNA matches it firmly. Rows may omit the clone size; those that give it use once, few, many or a size class.

>TRBV7-9|.|TRBJ2-7|.
CASSITEGPYEQYF
TGTGCCAGCAGCATAACGGAAGGACCCTACGAGCAGTACTTC
>TRBV6-6|.|TRBJ2-1|TRBD1
CASSFSGTGELNEQFF
TGTGCCAGCAGCTTCTCCGGGACAGGGGAACTCAATGAGCAGTTCTTC
>TRBV6-8|few|TRBJ2-7|TRBD2
CASKTSGSSYEQYF
TGTGCCAGCAAAACTAGCGGGAGCTCCTACGAGCAGTACTTC
>TRBV7-8|few|TRBJ1-4|TRBD1
CASSWQGAKRGLNEKLFF
TGTGCCAGCAGCTGGCAGGGGGCTAAAAGGGGGCTTAATGAAAAACTGTTTTTT
>TRBV6-5|.|TRBJ1-2|.
CASSYSAQNYGYTF
TGTGCCAGCAGTTACTCGGCACAGAACTATGGCTACACCTTC
>TRBV5-5|few|TRBJ1-5|TRBD1
CASSRILGTGIQPQHF
TGTGCCAGCAGCCGGATACTGGGGACAGGGATTCAGCCCCAGCATTTT
>TRBV15|.|TRBJ2-5|TRBD2
CATSIRTSGIETQYF
TGTGCCACCAGCATCCGGACTAGCGGGATAGAGACCCAGTACTTC
>TRBV6-6|many|TRBJ1-1|.
CASSGILGTNTEAFF
TGTGCCAGCAGTGGCATCCTGGGAACGAACACTGAAGCTTTCTTT
>TRBV7-2|many|TRBJ1-1|.
CASSLMMGGNEAFF
TGTGCCAGCAGCTTAATGATGGGTGGAAATGAAGCTTTCTTT
>TRBV7-2|.|TRBJ2-5|TRBD2
CASSWGLAGGRETKYF
TGTGCCAGCAGCTGGGGACTAGCGGGGGGGCGGGAGACCAAGTACTTC
>TRBV14|.|TRBJ2-3|.
CASSQATRTVYRTDTQYF
TGTGCCAGCAGCCAAGCCACCCGGACAGTTTACCGCACAGATACGCAGTATTTT
>TRBV15|.|TRBJ2-1|TRBD1
CATSNRQGSYNEQFF
TGTGCCACCAGCAATCGACAGGGTTCCTACAATGAGCAGTTCTTC
>TRBV5-4|.|TRBJ2-1|.
CASSRDNPYNEQFF
TGTGCCAGCAGCCGGGACAATCCCTACAATGAGCAGTTCTTC
>TRBV28|.|TRBJ1-5|.
CASTLRGSNQPQHF
TGTGCCAGCACTCTAAGGGGATCTAATCAGCCCCAGCATTTT
>TRBV28|many|TRBJ2-1|.
CASSLGREQFF
TGTGCCAGCAGCTTAGGAAGGGAGCAGTTCTTC
>TRBV11-2|.|TRBJ2-3|.
CASSLGLGADTQYF
TGTGCCAGCAGCTTGGGGCTAGGGGCAGATACGCAGTATTTT
>TRBV6-5|.|TRBJ1-5|.
CASSYGAGSQPQHF
TGTGCCAGCAGTTACGGAGCCGGAAGTCAGCCCCAGCATTTT
>TRBV7-2|many|TRBJ1-6|.
CASSLVAGGGTQNSPLHF
TGTGCCAGCAGCTTAGTAGCCGGGGGAGGGACCCAGAATTCACCCCTCCACTTT
>TRBV20-1|few|TRBJ1-3|.
CSARRRDSRNTIYF
TGCAGTGCTAGGCGGAGGGACTCGAGAAACACCATATATTTT
>TRBV28|.|TRBJ2-1|TRBD1
CASSPGGPLYNEQFF
TGTGCCAGCAGCCCAGGGGGCCCCCTCTACAATGAGCAGTTCTTC
>TRBV5-5|.|TRBJ1-2|.
CASSSLDSYYGYTF
TGTGCCAGCAGCTCCCTGGACAGCTACTATGGCTACACCTTC
>TRBV28|few|TRBJ2-7|TRBD1
CALGTGALGQYF
TGTGCTCTCGGGACAGGGGCCCTCGGGCAGTACTTC
>TRBV12-3/TRBV12-4|.|TRBJ2-5|.
CASSLRVSNQETQYF
TGTGCCAGCAGTTTAAGGGTCTCTAACCAAGAGACCCAGTACTTC
>TRBV6-1|few|TRBJ2-7|TRBD1
CASSTRTGAKEQYF
TGTGCCAGCAGTACCCGGACAGGGGCGAAGGAGCAGTACTTC
>TRBV28|few|TRBJ1-3|.
CASSFYSGNTIYF
TGTGCCAGCAGTTTTTATTCTGGAAACACCATATATTTT
>TRBV25-1|.|TRBJ2-1|.
CASSGTDPSSYNEQFF
TGTGCCAGCAGTGGAACGGACCCGAGCTCCTACAATGAGCAGTTCTTC
>TRBV6-1|few|TRBJ1-2|.
CASSEQGRGRDGYTF
TGTGCCAGCAGTGAACAGGGCAGGGGTAGAGATGGCTACACCTTC
>TRBV15|.|TRBJ2-1|TRBD2
CATSRSIGGDEQFF
TGTGCCACCAGCAGATCCATCGGGGGGGATGAGCAGTTCTTC
>TRBV12-3/TRBV12-4|many|TRBJ2-3|.
CASSPTGASTDTQYF
TGTGCCAGCAGTCCTACAGGCGCCTCCACAGATACGCAGTATTTT
>TRBV6-1|few|TRBJ2-1|.
CASSYGQFLYNEQFF
TGTGCCAGCAGTTACGGACAGTTCCTCTACAATGAGCAGTTCTTC
>TRBV5-4|few|TRBJ1-4|.
CASSLVGDPNEKLFF
TGTGCCAGCAGCTTGGTAGGGGATCCTAATGAAAAACTGTTTTTT
>TRBV7-9|few|TRBJ2-2|.
CASERRGKNTGELFF
TGTGCCAGCGAGCGGCGGGGAAAGAACACCGGGGAGCTGTTTTTT
>TRBV6-5|few|TRBJ2-1|TRBD2
CASTNRERLAGRNEQFF
TGTGCCAGCACCAATAGAGAGAGACTAGCGGGGCGGAATGAGCAGTTCTTC
>TRBV30|few|TRBJ1-1|.
CAWTAGPPEAFF
TGTGCCTGGACGGCAGGGCCGCCTGAAGCTTTCTTT
>TRBV5-5|.|TRBJ1-1|.
CASTPILGGLNTEAFF
TGTGCCAGCACCCCCATTCTGGGGGGCTTGAACACTGAAGCTTTCTTT
>TRBV20-1|few|TRBJ2-7|.
CSARVASSYEQYF
TGCAGTGCTAGAGTAGCGTCCTCCTACGAGCAGTACTTC
>TRBV29-1|few|TRBJ1-4|TRBD1
CSVVDRVNEKLFF
TGCAGCGTAGTAGACAGGGTTAATGAAAAACTGTTTTTT
>TRBV18|.|TRBJ2-5|TRBD2
CASSQLSGTSGNFQETQYF
TGTGCCAGCTCTCAACTTTCCGGGACTAGCGGGAACTTCCAAGAGACCCAGTACTTC
>TRBV20-1|.|TRBJ1-1|.
CSASPTWDITGAFF
TGCAGTGCTAGCCCTACGTGGGACATCACTGGAGCTTTCTTT
>TRBV7-9|few|TRBJ2-2|.
CASSFGYGAGELFF
TGTGCCAGCAGCTTTGGATACGGGGCCGGGGAGCTGTTTTTT
>TRBV2|.|TRBJ2-1|.
CASTEWRSSYNEQFF
TGTGCCAGCACCGAATGGCGGTCCTCCTACAATGAGCAGTTCTTC
>TRBV23-1|.|TRBJ1-5|.
CASSQILSHSNQPQHF
TGCGCCAGCAGTCAAATTCTCAGCCATAGCAATCAGCCCCAGCATTTT
>TRBV7-6|few|TRBJ2-7|.
CASSLVPGNYEQYF
TGTGCCAGCAGCTTAGTTCCAGGGAACTACGAGCAGTACTTC
>TRBV29-1|.|TRBJ2-2|TRBD1
CSVEKLQGGLFF
TGCAGCGTTGAAAAGTTACAGGGGGGGCTGTTTTTT
>TRBV6-5|few|TRBJ2-1|.
CASSPKFYNEQFF
TGTGCCAGCAGTCCAAAATTTTACAATGAGCAGTTCTTC
>TRBV7-3|once|TRBJ2-1|TRBD2
CASSSGGNYNEQFF
TGTGCCAGCAGTAGCGGGGGAAACTACAATGAGCAGTTCTTC